The source of this TCR beta chain is a study of blood T cell repertoires in COVID-19. Study at large: COVID-19 samples from acute and convalescent phases originated in the United States, Italy and Spain. T cells, B-cell-depleted T cells, or PBMCs provided the cDNA or gDNA that served as material.

This clone was found many times. Original processing notes: Amplification from reference gene primers served as the basis for estimated nucleated cell counts. Using immunoSEQ multiplex PCR, the repertoire was profiled, and TCRdb retains in-frame clones only, with some absent. The DNA was the basis for D and trimming; V, J and clone size are from that table. Of some 150,000 clones in the sample, roughly 84% were seen once. V shed 4 bases and J 5 bases; nucleotides not matched to a gene: 11. CDR3 length: 16 amino acids. CDR1 and CDR2 (germline): SGHAT, FQDESV (reference sequence). The source of this sequence is a woman in her sixties with acute or convalescent COVID-19. Sequenced input: peripheral blood. The chain has TRBV11-1 and TRBJ1-2, with 9 bases lining up with TRBD1. CDR3 in amino acids: CASSSTRRDREYGYTF. DNA of the CDR3: TGTGCCAGCAGCTCCACTCGCCGGGACAGGGAGTATGGCTACACCTTC.